The clone carrying this T cell receptor (beta chain) has more than one count but fewer than ten. The CDR3 runs to 15 residues. CDR1 and CDR2 from the germline V gene are GTSNPN and SVGIG (reference sequence). Trimming took 1 base from V and 5 from J; bases not matched to a gene: 9. The entry originates in a study of blood T cell repertoires in COVID-19. Across the study: The cDNA or gDNA used as material had been derived from T cells, B-cell-depleted T cells, or PBMCs.

In the original processing: Scientists estimated how many nucleated cells there were by amplifying reference gene primers. Using immunoSEQ multiplex PCR, the repertoire was profiled, and TCRdb retains in-frame clones only, with some absent. V, J and clone size are taken as reported in that table, and D and trimming were inferred from the DNA itself. The table includes 120,000 or so clones, around four fifths detected once. The chain has TRBV30 and TRBJ2-7; TRBD1 aligns across 9 bases. The sequencing sample was made of peripheral blood. This TCR was recovered from a man aged 55 to 70 with acute or convalescent COVID-19. The CDR3 sequence is CAWSAGTGMFDEQYF. The CDR3 DNA reads as TGTGCCTGGAGTGCCGGGACAGGGATGTTTGACGAGCAGTACTTC.